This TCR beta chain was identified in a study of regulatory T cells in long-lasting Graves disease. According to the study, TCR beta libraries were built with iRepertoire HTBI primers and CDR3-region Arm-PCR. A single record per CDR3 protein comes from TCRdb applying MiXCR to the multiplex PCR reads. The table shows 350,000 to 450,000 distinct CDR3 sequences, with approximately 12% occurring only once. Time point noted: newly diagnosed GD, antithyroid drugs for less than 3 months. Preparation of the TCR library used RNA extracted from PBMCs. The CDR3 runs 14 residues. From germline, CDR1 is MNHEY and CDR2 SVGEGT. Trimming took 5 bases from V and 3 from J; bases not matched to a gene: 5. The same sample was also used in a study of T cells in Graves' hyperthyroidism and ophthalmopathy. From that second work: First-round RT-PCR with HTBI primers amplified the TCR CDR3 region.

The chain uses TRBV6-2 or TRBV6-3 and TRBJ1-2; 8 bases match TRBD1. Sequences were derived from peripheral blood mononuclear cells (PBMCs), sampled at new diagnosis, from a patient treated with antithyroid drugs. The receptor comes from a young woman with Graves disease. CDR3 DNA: TGTGCCAGCAGTAAACCAGGGGGCGACTATGGCTACACCTTC. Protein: CASSKPGGDYGYTF.